This TCR beta chain originates from a study of cytomegalovirus exposure and HLA in healthy donors. Study observations and caveats: In a later analysis, common viral pathogens appeared linked to several of the most significant clusters.

The PCR made use of 60 Vbeta and 13 Jbeta primers. Assay used: immunoSEQ multiplex PCR; TCRdb lists only in-frame clones, some missing. The table includes some 150,000 clones, 75% to 85% detected once. A remark on this clone: Its specificity is not known.

Germline lookup yields CDR1 SGHTA and CDR2 FQGNSA. The V and J ends lost 5 bases and 8 bases respectively, with 13 bases between them. The CDR3 length is 13 residues. This receptor was taken from a man aged 25 to 45 in good health and CMV-seronegative. This chain joins TRBV7-2 and TRBJ2-1; D perhaps matches TRBD2 (6 bases). The source material was PBMCs. The CDR3 DNA reads TGTGCCAGCAGCCGGAGGGGTCTCGATGAGCAGTTCTTC. Translated: CASSRRGLDEQFF. The variable domain in full, with the rest retrieved from reference TRBV7-2 and TRBJ2-1, is GAGVSQSPSNKVTEKGKDVELRCDPISGHTALYWYRQSLGQGLEFLIYFQGNSAPDKSGLPSDRFSAERTGGSVSTLTIQRTQQEDSAVYLCASSRRGLDEQFFGPGTRLTVL.